The rows below give T cell receptor beta chains drawn from one sample of a study of blood T cells in healthy people across ages. TCRdb called the 5' RACE reads again in MiXCR, with one record for every CDR3 protein. The table lists about 1 million distinct CDR3 sequences, 40% to 45% of them singletons, with 15% to 20% in the top ten. The specimen was blood. These receptors were collected from a woman in her fifties or sixties in good health. Both conserved end residues are part of each CDR3. The D gene is left open where the match is weak. Rows give clone size only sometimes, using once, few, many, or a class for an expanded clone.

J,size,D,V,CDR3,DNA
TRBJ2-4,.,.,TRBV29-1,CSVAIGQLNIQYF,TGCAGCGTTGCCATTGGACAGCTAAACATTCAGTACTTC
TRBJ2-7,.,.,TRBV5-1,CASSLAAESSYEQYF,TGCGCCAGCAGCTTGGCCGCGGAGAGCTCCTACGAGCAGTACTTC
TRBJ2-3,.,TRBD1,TRBV11-1,CASSYRGRGTDTQYF,TGTGCCAGCAGCTACAGGGGACGGGGCACAGATACGCAGTATTTT
TRBJ2-5,few,.,TRBV3-1,CASSQITAATQYF,TGTGCCAGCAGCCAAATAACAGCAGCGACCCAGTACTTC
TRBJ2-3,.,.,TRBV9,CASSVRTAPDTQYF,TGTGCCAGCAGCGTAAGGACAGCCCCCGATACGCAGTATTTT
TRBJ2-3,.,.,TRBV4-2,CASSQDRGRGPDTQYF,TGTGCCAGCAGCCAAGATAGGGGCAGGGGCCCCGATACGCAGTATTTT
TRBJ2-5,.,.,TRBV9,CASSVAGQSGTQYF,TGTGCCAGCAGCGTAGCGGGACAAAGCGGGACCCAGTACTTC
TRBJ2-1,.,TRBD2,TRBV27,CASSSLKRGLGRNEQFF,TGTGCCAGCAGTAGCTTAAAAAGAGGACTAGGCCGGAATGAGCAGTTCTTC
TRBJ2-5,.,.,TRBV28,CASSVMDPGGETQYF,TGTGCCAGCAGTGTAATGGACCCCGGGGGAGAGACCCAGTACTTC
TRBJ2-1,.,.,TRBV5-5,CASSLVYGEINNEQFF,TGTGCCAGCAGCTTGGTCTATGGGGAGATCAACAATGAGCAGTTCTTC
TRBJ2-7,.,.,TRBV20-1,CSARKSGGVSYEQYF,TGCAGTGCTAGAAAATCGGGCGGGGTATCCTACGAGCAGTACTTC
TRBJ1-4,few,.,TRBV2,CASRDGRFNEKLFF,TGTGCCAGCAGGGACGGGAGGTTTAATGAAAAACTGTTTTTT
TRBJ2-3,.,.,TRBV5-1,CASSLGGLPSDTQYF,TGCGCCAGCAGCTTGGGGGGACTTCCCTCAGATACGCAGTATTTT
TRBJ1-1,.,.,TRBV6-2/TRBV6-3,CASSYFPQVNTEAFF,TGTGCCAGCAGTTACTTTCCACAGGTGAACACTGAAGCTTTCTTT
TRBJ2-3,.,TRBD2,TRBV7-6,CASNLVTSGSTDTQYF,TGTGCCAGCAACTTAGTCACTAGCGGGAGCACAGATACGCAGTATTTT
TRBJ2-3,many,.,TRBV20-1,CSVPAGDTQYF,TGCAGTGTCCCGGCTGGCGATACGCAGTATTTT
TRBJ2-1,few,TRBD2,TRBV4-2,CASSHPGLAEPNEQFF,TGTGCCAGCAGCCACCCGGGACTAGCGGAACCCAATGAGCAGTTCTTC
TRBJ2-5,few,TRBD2,TRBV5-1,CASSFRTSGTWGETQYF,TGCGCCAGCAGCTTCCGGACTAGCGGTACTTGGGGAGAGACCCAGTACTTC
TRBJ1-6,.,TRBD1,TRBV11-2,CASSLEGTGDSPLHF,TGTGCCAGCAGCTTAGAAGGGACAGGGGACTCACCCCTCCACTTT
TRBJ2-3,few,TRBD1,TRBV9,CASSVGSGGALDTQYF,TGTGCCAGCAGCGTAGGGTCAGGGGGCGCTTTGGATACGCAGTATTTT
TRBJ2-1,.,.,TRBV7-6,CASSFLEGANEQFF,TGTGCCAGCAGCTTCCTAGAGGGTGCGAATGAGCAGTTCTTC
TRBJ2-1,.,TRBD2,TRBV15,CATSRDAAGVINEQFF,TGTGCCACCAGCAGAGATGCAGCGGGAGTGATCAATGAGCAGTTCTTC
TRBJ2-3,.,.,TRBV11-2,CASSLTSLLTMRSDTQYF,TGTGCCAGCAGCTTAACGTCGTTACTAACAATGAGGTCAGATACGCAGTATTTT
TRBJ1-6,.,.,TRBV6-5,CASSYNLAAGKSLHF,TGTGCCAGCAGTTACAACCTAGCTGCAGGAAAGTCGCTCCACTTT
TRBJ2-1,.,.,TRBV30,CAWSVQGGGVYNEQFF,TGTGCCTGGAGTGTACAGGGCGGAGGGGTTTACAATGAGCAGTTCTTC
TRBJ1-1,.,.,TRBV4-1,CASSQTSGMNTEAFF,TGCGCCAGCAGCCAAACCTCGGGAATGAACACTGAAGCTTTCTTT
TRBJ2-7,few,.,TRBV4-1,CASSQEALQTAPYEQYF,TGCGCCAGCAGCCAAGAAGCCCTCCAGACAGCTCCCTACGAGCAGTACTTC
TRBJ2-1,few,.,TRBV6-2/TRBV6-3,CASGEGRRRIYNEQFF,TGTGCCAGCGGGGAAGGGCGGAGGAGGATCTACAATGAGCAGTTCTTC
TRBJ2-2,few,.,TRBV2,CASSVRNTGELFF,TGTGCCAGCAGTGTTAGAAACACCGGGGAGCTGTTTTTT
TRBJ2-5,few,.,TRBV10-3,CAIRGDALESQYF,TGTGCCATCAGGGGGGACGCGCTTGAGTCCCAGTACTTC
TRBJ2-5,once,.,TRBV11-1,CASSHLPGTAAFVWSLRGTQYF,TGTGCCAGCAGTCATCTCCCCGGGACCGCTGCGTTTGTATGGTCTCTTCGGGGGACCCAGTACTTC
TRBJ2-7,.,.,TRBV4-2,CASSQDRADYEQYF,TGTGCCAGCAGCCAAGATCGAGCAGACTACGAGCAGTACTTC
TRBJ2-2,.,.,TRBV30,CAYSGHNTGELFF,TGTGCCTATTCGGGACATAACACCGGGGAGCTGTTTTTT
TRBJ1-2,.,.,TRBV3-1,CASSHADYTF,TGTGCCAGCAGCCATGCCGACTACACCTTC
TRBJ1-5,.,.,TRBV20-1,CSASSQWDQPQHF,TGCAGTGCTAGTAGTCAGTGGGATCAGCCCCAGCATTTT
TRBJ2-5,.,.,TRBV20-1,CSARGGRGWEQYF,TGCAGTGCTAGAGGAGGCAGGGGTTGGGAGCAGTACTTC